This TCR beta chain was identified during a study of siplizumab effects on memory and regulatory T cells. General study findings and limits: It was not possible to assign a naive or memory phenotype to roughly 80-95% of proliferating CD4+ or CD8+ clones.

Repertoires were generated with immunoSEQ multiplex PCR, while TCRdb's copy carries only in-frame clones and drops some. The table includes approximately 70,000 clones, under 95% detected once. The CDR3 extends over 15 amino acids. Germline trimming cut 4 bases from V and 4 bases from J; bases unmatched to any gene: 8. From germline, CDR1 is LNHDA and CDR2 SQIVND (reference sequence). In regard to this clone: Its antigen is not known.

This TCR came from a human donor in good health. The sample comprised CD8+ T cells sorted from blood. The chain has TRBV19 and TRBJ2-5, with 8 bases matching TRBD2. CDR3 coding DNA: TGTGCCAGTAGTAGCCTCGGGAGCGGGGGAGAGACCCAGTACTTC. Protein: CASSSLGSGGETQYF.